The 12 T cell receptor beta chains presented below share a single source sample, sequenced in a study of beta chain features in type 1 diabetes. Sequenced material consisted of expressed TCRB transcripts (all of the isolated RNA was reverse transcribed). Sequencing used immunoSEQ multiplex PCR; TCRdb keeps in-frame clones, though not all of them. This table has about 320,000 clones, 13% to 15% appearing once. Specimen: central memory CD4+ T cells from blood. These TCRs come from a man aged 30-40 years in good health.

This chain connects TRBV14 to TRBJ1-1; 9 bases are a match to TRBD1. CDR1 SGHDN and CDR2 FVKESK come from the germline V gene. The V gene end was trimmed by 4 bases and the J gene end by 8 bases; junction bases not matched to a gene: 5. The CDR3 consists of 13 residues. The CDR3 sequence: CASSPDRGREAFF. Written as DNA, the CDR3 is TGTGCCAGCAGCCCAGACAGGGGGAGGGAAGCTTTCTTT.

The chain employs TRBV18 and TRBJ2-3; 7 nucleotides agree with TRBD1. The germline V gene has CDR1 KGHSH and CDR2 LQKENI. The CDR3 length is 16 residues. The ends lost 4 bases at V and 1 base at J; junction bases unmatched: 8. The CDR3 region is CASSQRGGQGTDTQYF. The CDR3 nucleotides are TGTGCCAGCTCACAGAGGGGCGGACAGGGCACAGATACGCAGTATTTT.

The rearrangement uses TRBV9 and TRBJ1-2, with 9 bases fitting TRBD1. Germline CDR1 reads SGDLS; CDR2 reads YYNGEE. The CDR3 covers 16 residues. V was pared by 0 bases and J by 4 bases, with 7 bases of the junction left unmatched. The DNA for the CDR3 is TGTGCCAGCAGCGTAGATCCGGGACAGGGAGGCTATGGCTACACCTTC. Its translation: CASSVDPGQGGYGYTF.

The chain employs TRBV7-2 and TRBJ2-1; TRBD2 matches at 7 bases. CDR3 length: 14 residues. Trimming took 2 bases from V and 8 from J; bases not matched to a gene: 6. Germline CDR1 SGHTA, CDR2 FQGNSA. The CDR3 coding sequence is TGTGCCAGCAGCTTAAGGGACTATTATCATGAGCAGTTCTTC. This codes for CASSLRDYYHEQFF. Full variable domain (rest looked up from reference TRBV7-2 and TRBJ2-1): GAGVSQSPSNKVTEKGKDVELRCDPISGHTALYWYRQSLGQGLEFLIYFQGNSAPDKSGLPSDRFSAERTGGSVSTLTIQRTQQEDSAVYLCASSLRDYYHEQFFGPGTRLTVL.

This clone occurred many times. V usage is TRBV7-9 and J usage is TRBJ1-1; 8 nucleotides agree with TRBD1. The V and J ends lost 5 bases and 0 bases, in that order; junction bases with no gene match: 5. This CDR3 spans 15 amino acids. The germline V gene encodes CDR1 SEHNR and CDR2 FQNEAQ (reference sequence). CDR3 loop: CASSLGQGMNTEAFF. The CDR3 DNA follows: TGTGCCAGCAGCCTCGGACAGGGCATGAACACTGAAGCTTTCTTT.

This clone was detected only a few times. J is TRBJ2-6 and V is TRBV5-4; D ambiguous. V was pared by 1 base and J by 0 bases, with 11 bases between. Germline CDR1 and CDR2: SGHNT and YYREEE (reference sequence). CDR3 size: 17 residues. Here the CDR3 DNA reads TGTGCCAGCAGCTTGCCAGTTCCTTTCTCTGGGGCCAACGTCCTGACTTTC. Translating gives CASSLPVPFSGANVLTF.

The V gene is TRBV30, the J gene TRBJ2-4; D uncertain. The CDR3 has 14 amino acids. Trimming left V 5 bases short and J 0 bases short, with 11 bases between. Germline CDR1 reads GTSNPN; CDR2 reads SVGIG (reference sequence). In DNA form, the CDR3 reads TGTGCCTGGGATGGTGGCCTAGCCAAAAACATTCAGTACTTC. Its translation is CAWDGGLAKNIQYF.

The table lists this clone with a few counts. The gene calls are TRBV2 and TRBJ2-7; D unclear. Per the germline V gene, CDR1 is SNHLY and CDR2 is FYNNEI. CDR3 length equals 15 residues. V was clipped by 3 bases and J by 1 base, with 13 bases between them. The CDR3 DNA is TGTGCCAGCAGTGAGGGCTTCATGACTTCCTACGAGCAGTACTTC. It is translated as CASSEGFMTSYEQYF.

This clone was picked up a small number of times. The V call is TRBV7-9, the J call TRBJ2-2, with TRBD2 matching 13 bases. This CDR3 comprises 18 residues. Germline CDR1 and CDR2: SEHNR and FQNEAQ (reference sequence). V dropped 5 bases and J dropped 6; count of bases not matched to a gene: 12. CDR3 in amino acids: CASSPLGTSGKTAGELFF. The DNA for the CDR3 is TGTGCCAGCAGCCCCCTGGGGACTAGCGGGAAGACGGCCGGGGAGCTGTTTTTT.

Only one count was recorded for this clone. The rearrangement links TRBV6-5 to TRBJ1-5; TRBD1 is a possible D gene (6 bases). This CDR3 has 14 residues. Deletions cut 6 bases from V and 4 bases from J, with 13 bases between. Germline assignment: CDR1 MNHEY and CDR2 SVGAGI. The CDR3 sequence: CASSPGGTNQPQHF. CDR3 nucleotide sequence: TGTGCCAGCAGCCCTGGGGGCACAAATCAGCCCCAGCATTTT.

V and J are TRBV6-6 and TRBJ1-3; a possible D gene is TRBD1 (5 bases). Trimming removed 5 bases from V and 15 bases from J, with 20 bases in between. Germline values: CDR1 MNHNY, CDR2 SVGAGI (reference sequence). The CDR3 runs 13 residues. The CDR3: CASSLASGTAEYF. The CDR3 coding sequence is TGTGCCAGCAGTCTCGCCTCCGGGACGGCCGAATATTTT.

In its sample, this clone was seen a few times. The rearrangement uses TRBV4-3 and TRBJ2-2; no firm D call. V dropped 0 bases and J dropped 11 bases, with 13 bases sitting between them. Germline lookup yields CDR1 LGHNA and CDR2 YSLEER. The CDR3 is made up of 14 amino acids. The CDR3 loop reads CASSQETLDGELFF. In DNA, the CDR3 is TGCGCCAGCAGCCAAGAAACATTGGACGGAGAGCTGTTTTTT.